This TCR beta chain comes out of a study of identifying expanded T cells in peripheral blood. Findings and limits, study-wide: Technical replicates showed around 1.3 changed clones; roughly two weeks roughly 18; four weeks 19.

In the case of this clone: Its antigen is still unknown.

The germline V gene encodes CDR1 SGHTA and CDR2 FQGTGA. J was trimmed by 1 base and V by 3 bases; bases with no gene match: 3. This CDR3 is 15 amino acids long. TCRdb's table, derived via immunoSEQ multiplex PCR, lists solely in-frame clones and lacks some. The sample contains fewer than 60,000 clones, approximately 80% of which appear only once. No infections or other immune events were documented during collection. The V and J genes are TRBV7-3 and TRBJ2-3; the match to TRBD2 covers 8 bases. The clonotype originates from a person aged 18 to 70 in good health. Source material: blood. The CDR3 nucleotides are TGTGCCAGCAGCTTGCAAGCGGGGGGCACAGATACGCAGTATTTT. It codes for CASSLQAGGTDTQYF.